This T cell receptor beta chain emerged from a study of blood T cell repertoires in COVID-19. Germline V CDR1 and CDR2: LGHDT, YNNKEL (reference sequence). The CDR3 totals 13 residues. V was clipped by 4 bases and J by 2 bases, with 6 bases between them. The assay was immunoSEQ multiplex PCR, and TCRdb's table has in-frame clones only and misses some. The data contain about 200,000 clones, 87% of them singletons. The receptor's source is a woman younger than 45 who had recovered from COVID-19. The rearrangement joins TRBV3-1 (or the pseudogene TRBV3-2) to TRBJ1-5; weak D call: TRBD1 (6 bases). Sequencing input: PBMCs or T cells enriched from blood (not recorded which). CDR3 DNA: TGTGCCAGCAGCCGGACAGGCAATCAGCCCCAGCATTTT. Protein: CASSRTGNQPQHF.